The present T cell receptor beta chain was sequenced within a study of T cells after yellow fever vaccination. About the study: Those fractions that held only low numbers of cells were prepared using the SMART-Seq v4 Ultra Low Input RNA kit. Study outcomes and limitations: A large majority of primary-vaccination clones showed up again after the booster (96% CD4, around 85% CD8).

Germline-derived CDR1 and CDR2 are SGHDN and FVKESK. Trimming removed 0 bases from V and 5 bases from J, with 7 bases in between. The CDR3 has 13 residues. 5'RACE template switching added a universal primer site and UMIs to TCR cDNA. MiXCR, applied by TCRdb to the 5' RACE reads, yields one record per CDR3 protein. The data hold around 200,000 distinct CDR3 sequences, with around 10% observed a single time. As concerns this clonotype: The antigen is not known.

The receptor was isolated from a man aged 18 to 30 who received the YFV17D yellow fever vaccine. The rearrangement links TRBV14 to TRBJ2-5, with D hard to call. The input for sequencing was CD8+ T cells sorted from PBMCs, taken 15 days after the yellow fever booster vaccination. The CDR3 spells CASSQESQETQYF. CDR3 DNA: TGTGCCAGCAGCCAAGAATCTCAGGAGACCCAGTACTTC. Variable domain in full (rest from reference TRBV14 and TRBJ2-5): EAGVTQFPSHSVIEKGQTVTLRCDPISGHDNLYWYRRVMGKEIKFLLHFVKESKQDESGMPNNRFLAERTGGTYSTLKVQPAELEDSGVYFCASSQESQETQYFGPGTRLLVL.